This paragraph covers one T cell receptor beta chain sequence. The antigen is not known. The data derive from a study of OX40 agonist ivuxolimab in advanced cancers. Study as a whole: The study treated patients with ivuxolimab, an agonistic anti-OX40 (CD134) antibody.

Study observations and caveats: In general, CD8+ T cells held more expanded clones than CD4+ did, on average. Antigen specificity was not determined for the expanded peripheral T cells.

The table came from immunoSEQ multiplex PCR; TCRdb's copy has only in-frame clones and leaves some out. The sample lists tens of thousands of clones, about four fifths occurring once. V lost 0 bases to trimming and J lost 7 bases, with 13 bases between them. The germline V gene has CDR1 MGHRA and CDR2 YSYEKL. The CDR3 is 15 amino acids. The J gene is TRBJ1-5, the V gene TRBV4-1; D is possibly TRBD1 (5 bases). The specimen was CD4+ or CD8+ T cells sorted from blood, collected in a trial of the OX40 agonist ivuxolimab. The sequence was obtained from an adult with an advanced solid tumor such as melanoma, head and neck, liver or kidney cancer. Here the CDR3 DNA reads TGCGCCAGCAGCCAAGATTCGGGGCGCGGACAGCCCCAGCATTTT. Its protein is CASSQDSGRGQPQHF.